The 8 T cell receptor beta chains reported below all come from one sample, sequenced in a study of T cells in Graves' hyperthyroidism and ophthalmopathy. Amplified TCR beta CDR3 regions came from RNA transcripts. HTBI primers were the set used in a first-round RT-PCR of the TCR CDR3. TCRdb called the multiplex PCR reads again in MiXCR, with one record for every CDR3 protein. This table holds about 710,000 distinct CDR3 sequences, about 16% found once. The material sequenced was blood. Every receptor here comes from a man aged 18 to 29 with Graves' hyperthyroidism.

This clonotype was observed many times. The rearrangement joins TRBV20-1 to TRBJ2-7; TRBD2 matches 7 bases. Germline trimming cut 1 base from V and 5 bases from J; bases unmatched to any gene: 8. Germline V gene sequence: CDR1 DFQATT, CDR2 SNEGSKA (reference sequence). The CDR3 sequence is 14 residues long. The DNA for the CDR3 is TGCAGTGCTAGAGGAGGACTAGAGTCCCACGAGCAGTACTTC. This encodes CSARGGLESHEQYF.

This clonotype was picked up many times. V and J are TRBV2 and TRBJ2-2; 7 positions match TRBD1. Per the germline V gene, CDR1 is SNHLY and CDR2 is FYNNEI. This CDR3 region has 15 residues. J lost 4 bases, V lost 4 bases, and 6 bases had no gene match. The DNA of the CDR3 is TGTGCCAGCAGTGGACAGGGTATCGGCACCGGGGAGCTGTTTTTT. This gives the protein CASSGQGIGTGELFF.

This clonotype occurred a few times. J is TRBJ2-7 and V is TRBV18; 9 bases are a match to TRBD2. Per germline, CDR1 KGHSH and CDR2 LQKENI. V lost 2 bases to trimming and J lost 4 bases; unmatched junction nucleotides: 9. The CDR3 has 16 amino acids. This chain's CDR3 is CASSPTEREALYEQYF. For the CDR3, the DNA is TGTGCCAGCTCACCAACCGAGCGGGAGGCTTTGTACGAGCAGTACTTC.

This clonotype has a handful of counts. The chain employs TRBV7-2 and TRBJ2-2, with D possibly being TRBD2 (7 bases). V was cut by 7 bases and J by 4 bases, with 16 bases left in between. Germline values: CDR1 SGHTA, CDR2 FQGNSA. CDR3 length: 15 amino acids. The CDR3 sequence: CASKGGSGVTGELFF. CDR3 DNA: TGTGCCAGCAAGGGGGGGAGCGGGGTCACCGGGGAGCTGTTTTTT.

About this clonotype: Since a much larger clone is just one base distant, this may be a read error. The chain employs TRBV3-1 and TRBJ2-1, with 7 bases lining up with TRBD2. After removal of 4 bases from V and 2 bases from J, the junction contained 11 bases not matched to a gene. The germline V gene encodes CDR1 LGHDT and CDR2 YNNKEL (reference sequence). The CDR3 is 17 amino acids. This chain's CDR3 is CASSLEVLAGPYNEQFF. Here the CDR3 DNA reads TGTGCCAGCAGCCTCGAGGTGTTAGCGGGCCCCTACAATGAGCAGTTCTTC.

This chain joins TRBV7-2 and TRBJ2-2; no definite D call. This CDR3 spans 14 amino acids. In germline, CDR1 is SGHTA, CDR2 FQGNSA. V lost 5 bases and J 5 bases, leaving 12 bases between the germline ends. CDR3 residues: CASSRGSGTGELFF. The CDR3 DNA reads TGTGCCAGCAGCCGCGGTTCTGGGACCGGGGAGCTGTTTTTT.

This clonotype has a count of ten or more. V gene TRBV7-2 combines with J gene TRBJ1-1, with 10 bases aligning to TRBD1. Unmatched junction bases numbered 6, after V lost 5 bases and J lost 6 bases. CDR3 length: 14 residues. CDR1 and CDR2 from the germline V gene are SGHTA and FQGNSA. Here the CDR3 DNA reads TGTGCCAGCAGCACATGGACAGGGGGGGCTGAAGCTTTCTTT. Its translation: CASSTWTGGAEAFF.

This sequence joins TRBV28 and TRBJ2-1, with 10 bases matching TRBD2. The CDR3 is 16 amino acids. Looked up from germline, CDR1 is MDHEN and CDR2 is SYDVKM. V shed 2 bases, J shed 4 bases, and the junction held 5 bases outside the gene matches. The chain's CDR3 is CASSLGASGSYNEQFF. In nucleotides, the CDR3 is TGTGCCAGCAGTTTAGGGGCTAGCGGGAGTTACAATGAGCAGTTCTTC.